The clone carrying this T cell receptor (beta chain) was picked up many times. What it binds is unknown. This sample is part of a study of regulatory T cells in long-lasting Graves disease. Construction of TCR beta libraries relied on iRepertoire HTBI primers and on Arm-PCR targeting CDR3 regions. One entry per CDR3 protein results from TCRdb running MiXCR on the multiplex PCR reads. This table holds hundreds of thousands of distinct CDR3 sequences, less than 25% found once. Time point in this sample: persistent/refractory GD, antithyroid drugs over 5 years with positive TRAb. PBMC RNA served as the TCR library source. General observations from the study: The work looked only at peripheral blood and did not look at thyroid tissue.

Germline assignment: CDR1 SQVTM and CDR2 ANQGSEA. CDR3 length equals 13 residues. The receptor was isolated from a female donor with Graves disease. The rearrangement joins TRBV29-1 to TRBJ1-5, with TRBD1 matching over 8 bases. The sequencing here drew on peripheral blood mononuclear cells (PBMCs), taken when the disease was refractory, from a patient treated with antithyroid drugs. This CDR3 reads CSVGQGVNQPQHF. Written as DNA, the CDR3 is TGCAGTGTAGGACAGGGAGTCAATCAGCCCCAGCATTTT.